This TCR beta chain was recorded in a study of Graves' ophthalmopathy and Graves' hyperthyroidism. The overall study: Stable hyperthyroidism was defined by absence of ophthalmopathy within 18 months of follow-up.

The study excluded patients with other autoimmune diseases, uncontrolled infections, pregnancy or lactation. TCR beta CDR3 amplification used RNA transcripts. The workflow started with a first-round RT-PCR run with HTBI primers and then moved on to a second-round multiplex PCR. TCRdb reprocessed the multiplex PCR reads with MiXCR, giving one entry per CDR3 protein. The sample lists 560,000 or so distinct CDR3 sequences; approximately 37% were seen once. The sequence derives from an adult man with Graves' hyperthyroidism. Sequenced sample: peripheral blood or thyroid tissue (not recorded which).

CDR3 DNA sequence: TGTGCCGGAAGACAGGGAGGGGGCTCCGGGGGGGCGTCGGAGACCCAGTACTTC. Protein sequence: CAGRQGGGSGGASETQYF. J is TRBJ2-5 and V is TRBV10-3; D possibly corresponds to TRBD2 (8 bases). The CDR3 consists of 18 residues. The germline V gene encodes CDR1 ENHRY and CDR2 SYGVKD. V was trimmed by 11 bases and J by 5 bases, leaving 33 bases between them.